This T cell receptor (beta chain) was found in a study of molecular identifiers for immune sequencing clone quantification. The sample holds a few counts of this clonotype. No antigen is known for it. The CDR3 consists of 15 residues. The V and J ends lost 2 bases and 1 base respectively, with 11 bases between them. Germline V gives CDR1 SGHAT, CDR2 FQNNGV. The bulk TCR libraries were made with methods described before and with listed TCR primers. Each CDR3 protein gets one entry after TCRdb re-called the PCR reads with MiXCR. Of 400,000 to 600,000 distinct CDR3 sequences listed, about 22% are singletons. Whole-study findings and limits: Sizes of clones that are highly expanded could be underestimated (if identical TCR molecules share a barcode). Jurkat TCR RNA spiked in from one cell could reportedly be detected among 1 million or so naive cells. The study found clones above 20 RNA copies held over 98% of effector molecules and under 1% in naive cells.

The specimen was naive CD8+ T cells from blood, with Jurkat cell RNA spiked in. Subset reported: FACS-sorted CD8+CD4-CCR7+CD45RA+ naive T cells. This clonotype originated in a human donor in good health. Some libraries in this study had Jurkat cell RNA spiked in. The J gene is TRBJ1-1, the V gene TRBV11-2; D is unclear. For the CDR3, the DNA is TGTGCCAGCAGCTTATTGAGTCGGACGAACACTGAAGCTTTCTTT. Residues: CASSLLSRTNTEAFF.